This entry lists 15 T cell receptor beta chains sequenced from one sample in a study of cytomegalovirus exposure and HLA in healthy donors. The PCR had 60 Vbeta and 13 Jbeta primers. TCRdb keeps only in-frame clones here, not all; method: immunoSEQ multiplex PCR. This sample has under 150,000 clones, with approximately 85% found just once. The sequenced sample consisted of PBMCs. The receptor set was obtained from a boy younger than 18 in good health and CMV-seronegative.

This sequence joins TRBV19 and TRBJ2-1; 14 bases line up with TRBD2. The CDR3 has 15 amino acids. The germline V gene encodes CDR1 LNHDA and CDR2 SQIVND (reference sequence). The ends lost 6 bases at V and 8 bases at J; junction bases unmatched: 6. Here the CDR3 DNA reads TGTGCCAGTAGAATGACTAGCGGGGGGGCCTATGAGCAGTTCTTC. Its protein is CASRMTSGGAYEQFF.

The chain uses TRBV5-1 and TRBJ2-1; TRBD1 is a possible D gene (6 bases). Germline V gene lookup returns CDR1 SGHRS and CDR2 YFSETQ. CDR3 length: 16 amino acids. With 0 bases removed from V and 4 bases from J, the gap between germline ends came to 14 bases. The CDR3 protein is CASSLGGRTAYNEQFF. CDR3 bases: TGCGCCAGCAGCTTGGGGGGGCGAACAGCGTACAATGAGCAGTTCTTC. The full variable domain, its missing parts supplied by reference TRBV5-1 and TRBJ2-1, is KAGVTQTPRYLIKTRGQQVTLSCSPISGHRSVSWYQQTPGQGLQFLFEYFSETQRNKGNFPGRFSGRQFSNSRSEMNVSTLELGDSALYLCASSLGGRTAYNEQFFGPGTRLTVL.

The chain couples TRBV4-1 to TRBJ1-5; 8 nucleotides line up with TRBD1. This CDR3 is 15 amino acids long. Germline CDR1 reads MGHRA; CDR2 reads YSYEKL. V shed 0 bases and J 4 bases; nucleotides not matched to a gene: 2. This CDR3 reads CASSQDGTGNQPQHF. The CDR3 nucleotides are TGCGCCAGCAGCCAAGATGGGACAGGTAATCAGCCCCAGCATTTT.

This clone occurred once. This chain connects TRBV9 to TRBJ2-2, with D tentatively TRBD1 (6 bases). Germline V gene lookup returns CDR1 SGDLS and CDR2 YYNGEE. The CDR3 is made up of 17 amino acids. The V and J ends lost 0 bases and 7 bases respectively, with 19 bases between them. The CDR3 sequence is CASSVGLLRGGGGELFF. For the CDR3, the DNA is TGTGCCAGCAGCGTAGGACTCTTGAGAGGGGGTGGCGGGGAGCTGTTTTTT.

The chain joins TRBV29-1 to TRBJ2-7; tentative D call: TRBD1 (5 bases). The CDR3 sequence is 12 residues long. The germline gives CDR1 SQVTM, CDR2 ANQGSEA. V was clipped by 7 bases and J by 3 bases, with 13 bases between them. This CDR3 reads CSGAGQGYEQYF. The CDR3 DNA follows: TGCAGCGGGGCTGGGCAGGGCTACGAGCAGTACTTC.

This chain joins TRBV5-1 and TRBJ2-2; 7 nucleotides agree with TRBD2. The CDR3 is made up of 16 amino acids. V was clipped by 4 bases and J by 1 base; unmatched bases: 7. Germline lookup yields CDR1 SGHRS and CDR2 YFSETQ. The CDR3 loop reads CASSEGLSGNTGELFF. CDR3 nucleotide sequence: TGCGCCAGCAGCGAGGGACTATCAGGGAACACCGGGGAGCTGTTTTTT.

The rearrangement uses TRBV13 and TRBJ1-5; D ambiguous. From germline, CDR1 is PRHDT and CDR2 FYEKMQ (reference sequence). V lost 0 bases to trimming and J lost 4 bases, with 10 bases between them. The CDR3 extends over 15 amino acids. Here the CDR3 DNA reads TGTGCCAGCAGCTTAGGCCCAGGCACTAATCAGCCCCAGCATTTT. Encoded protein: CASSLGPGTNQPQHF.

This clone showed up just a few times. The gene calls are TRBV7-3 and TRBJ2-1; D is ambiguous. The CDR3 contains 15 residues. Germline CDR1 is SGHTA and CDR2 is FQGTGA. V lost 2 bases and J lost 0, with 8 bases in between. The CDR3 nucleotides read TGTGCCAGCAGCTTAGTTCGGGTCTCCTACAATGAGCAGTTCTTC. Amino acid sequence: CASSLVRVSYNEQFF.

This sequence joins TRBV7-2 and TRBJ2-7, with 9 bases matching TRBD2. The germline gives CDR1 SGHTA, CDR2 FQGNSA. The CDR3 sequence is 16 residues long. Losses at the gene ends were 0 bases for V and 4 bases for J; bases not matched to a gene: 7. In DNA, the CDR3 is TGTGCCAGCAGCTTAGCGGTTAGCGGGAGTGGATACGAGCAGTACTTC. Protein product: CASSLAVSGSGYEQYF.

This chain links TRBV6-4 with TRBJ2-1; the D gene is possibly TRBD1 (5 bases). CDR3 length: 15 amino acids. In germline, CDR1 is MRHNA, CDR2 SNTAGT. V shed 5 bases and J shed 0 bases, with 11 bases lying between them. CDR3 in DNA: TGTGCCAGCAGTCCGACAGAGAGCTCCTACAATGAGCAGTTCTTC. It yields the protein CASSPTESSYNEQFF.

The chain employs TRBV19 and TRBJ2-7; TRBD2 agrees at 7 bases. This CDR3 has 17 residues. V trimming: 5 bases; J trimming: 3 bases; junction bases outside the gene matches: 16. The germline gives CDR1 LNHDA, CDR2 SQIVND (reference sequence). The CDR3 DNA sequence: TGTGCCAGTAGTCTCGCTATGGGAGGGGCGAACAACTACGAGCAGTACTTC. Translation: CASSLAMGGANNYEQYF.

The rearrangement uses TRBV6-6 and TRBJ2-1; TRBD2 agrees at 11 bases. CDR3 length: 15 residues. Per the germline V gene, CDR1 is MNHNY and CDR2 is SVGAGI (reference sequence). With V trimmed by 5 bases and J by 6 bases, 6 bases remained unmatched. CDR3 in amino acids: CASSNRLAGTNEQFF. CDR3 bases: TGTGCCAGCAGTAACCGACTAGCGGGGACCAATGAGCAGTTCTTC.

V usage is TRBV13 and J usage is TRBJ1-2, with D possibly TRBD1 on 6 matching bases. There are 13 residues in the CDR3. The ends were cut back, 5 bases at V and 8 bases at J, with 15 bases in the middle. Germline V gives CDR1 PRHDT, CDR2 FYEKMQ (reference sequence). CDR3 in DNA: TGTGCCAGCAGCGTCCGGGACACCCAAGGCTACACCTTC. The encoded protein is CASSVRDTQGYTF.

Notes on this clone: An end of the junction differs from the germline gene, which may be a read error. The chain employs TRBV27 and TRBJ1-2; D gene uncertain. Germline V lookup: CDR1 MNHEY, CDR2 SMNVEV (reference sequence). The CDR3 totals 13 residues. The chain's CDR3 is CASSFRGSYGYPF. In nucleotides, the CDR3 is TGTGCCAGCAGTTTCCGAGGGAGCTATGGCTACCCCTTC.

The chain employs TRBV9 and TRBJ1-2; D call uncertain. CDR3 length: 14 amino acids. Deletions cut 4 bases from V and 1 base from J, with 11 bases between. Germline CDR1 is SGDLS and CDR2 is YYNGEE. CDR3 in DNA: TGTGCCAGCAGCAGAAACAGTGATAACTATGGCTACACCTTC. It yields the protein CASSRNSDNYGYTF.